Below, one TCR beta chain is given with its context. Negative isolation was used for CD8+ and CD4+ T cells and FACS enrichment for TEMRA cells. The record originates from a study of CD8 T cells in Susac syndrome. Trimming cost V 1 base and J 1 base; bases outside gene matches: 12. The germline gives CDR1 SEHNR, CDR2 FQNEAQ (reference sequence). The CDR3 totals 18 residues. After extraction with the RNeasy kit, about 0.45 to 1 ug of the RNA was reverse transcribed using random hexamers. Multiplex PCR with immunoSEQ amplified the TCR beta CDR3 across 54 Vbeta and 13 Jbeta. TCRdb ran MiXCR on the immunoSEQ multiplex PCR reads and lists one entry per CDR3 protein. The top ten hold approximately 0.41% of the sample, which has 85,000 to 120,000 distinct CDR3 sequences, approximately 94% seen once.

The sample taken for sequencing was CD8+ T cells from PBMCs. This clonotype was sampled from a human donor with Susac syndrome. The chain links TRBV7-9 to TRBJ2-5; 7 bases map to TRBD1. This chain's CDR3 is CASSLGRQGRPLQETQYF. CDR3 nucleotide sequence: TGTGCCAGCAGCTTAGGGCGACAGGGCCGACCCCTCCAAGAGACCCAGTACTTC.